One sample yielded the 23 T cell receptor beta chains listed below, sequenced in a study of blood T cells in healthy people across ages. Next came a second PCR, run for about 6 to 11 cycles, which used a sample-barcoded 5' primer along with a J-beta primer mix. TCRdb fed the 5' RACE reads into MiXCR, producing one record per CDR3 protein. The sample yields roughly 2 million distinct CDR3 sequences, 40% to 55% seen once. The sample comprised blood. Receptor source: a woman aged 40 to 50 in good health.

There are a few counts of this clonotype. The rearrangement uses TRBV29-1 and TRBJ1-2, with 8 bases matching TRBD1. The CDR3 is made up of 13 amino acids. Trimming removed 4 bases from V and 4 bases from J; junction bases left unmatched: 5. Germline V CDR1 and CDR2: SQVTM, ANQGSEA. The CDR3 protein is CSVGTGLIYGYTF. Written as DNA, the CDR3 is TGCAGCGTTGGGACAGGGCTGATCTATGGCTACACCTTC.

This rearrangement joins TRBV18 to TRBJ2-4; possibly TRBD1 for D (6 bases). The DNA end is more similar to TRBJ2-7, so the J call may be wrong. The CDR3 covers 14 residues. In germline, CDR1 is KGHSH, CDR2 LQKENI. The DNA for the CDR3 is TGTGCCAGCTCACCAGAACAGGGTCATCACGAGCAGTACTTC. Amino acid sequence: CASSPEQGHHEQYF.

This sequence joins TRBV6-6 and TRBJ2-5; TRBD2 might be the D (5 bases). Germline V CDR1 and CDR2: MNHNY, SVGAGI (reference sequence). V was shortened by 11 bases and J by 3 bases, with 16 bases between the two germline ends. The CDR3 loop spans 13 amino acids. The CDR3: CAGRTGIEETQYF. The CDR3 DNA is TGTGCCGGCCGGACGGGGATTGAAGAGACCCAGTACTTC.

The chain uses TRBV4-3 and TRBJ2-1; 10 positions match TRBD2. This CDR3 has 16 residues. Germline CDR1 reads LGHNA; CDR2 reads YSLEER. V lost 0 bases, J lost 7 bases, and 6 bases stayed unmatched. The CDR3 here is CASSQDLSGGSNEQFF. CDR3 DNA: TGCGCCAGCAGCCAAGATCTTAGCGGGGGGTCGAATGAGCAGTTCTTC.

The CDR3 nucleotides are TGTGCCAGCAGCTCTCCAGACGCGGCATCCTACAATGAGCAGTTCTTC. Translating gives CASSSPDAASYNEQFF. This chain joins TRBV6-2 or TRBV6-3 and TRBJ2-1; D gene ambiguous. Trimming took off 6 bases at V and 1 base at J, with 16 bases between the two ends. The germline V gene has CDR1 MNHEY and CDR2 SVGEGT. The CDR3 runs to 16 residues.

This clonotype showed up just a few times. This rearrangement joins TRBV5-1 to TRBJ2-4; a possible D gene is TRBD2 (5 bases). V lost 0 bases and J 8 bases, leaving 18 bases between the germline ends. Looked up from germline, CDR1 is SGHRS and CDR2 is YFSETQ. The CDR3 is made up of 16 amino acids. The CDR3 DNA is TGCGCCAGCAGCTTGGGTGGACTGCGGCCGACGGACATTCAGTACTTC. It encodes CASSLGGLRPTDIQYF.

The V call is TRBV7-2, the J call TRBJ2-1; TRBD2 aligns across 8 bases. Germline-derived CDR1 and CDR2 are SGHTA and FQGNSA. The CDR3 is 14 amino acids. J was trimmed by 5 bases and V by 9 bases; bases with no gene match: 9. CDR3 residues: CASSSSGGDNEQFF. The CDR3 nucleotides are TGTGCCAGTTCCTCCAGCGGGGGAGACAATGAGCAGTTCTTC.

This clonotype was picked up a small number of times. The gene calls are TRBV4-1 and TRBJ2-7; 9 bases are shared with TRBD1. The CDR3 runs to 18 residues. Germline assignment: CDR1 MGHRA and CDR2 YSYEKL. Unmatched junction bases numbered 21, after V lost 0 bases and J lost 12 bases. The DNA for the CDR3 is TGCGCCAGCAGCCAAGAGGGGGGACCGGGACAGGGACCCTACGAGGGGTACTTC. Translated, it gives CASSQEGGPGQGPYEGYF.

DNA for the CDR3: TGTGCCAGCAGTCCCGGGACTAGCGGGGGGTCCCGTACGCAGTATTTT. Translating it yields CASSPGTSGGSRTQYF. The chain employs TRBV27 and TRBJ2-3; TRBD2 matches 15 bases. The junction had 8 bases not matched to a gene; V was cut back by 5 bases and J by 8 bases. Germline CDR1 reads MNHEY; CDR2 reads SMNVEV (reference sequence). The CDR3 runs to 16 residues.

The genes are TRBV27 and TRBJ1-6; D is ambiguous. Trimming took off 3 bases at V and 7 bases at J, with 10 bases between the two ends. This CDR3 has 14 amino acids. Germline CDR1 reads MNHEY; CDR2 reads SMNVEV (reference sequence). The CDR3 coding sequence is TGTGCCAGCAGTTTTCAGGCGGCCAATTCACCCCTCCACTTT. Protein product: CASSFQAANSPLHF.

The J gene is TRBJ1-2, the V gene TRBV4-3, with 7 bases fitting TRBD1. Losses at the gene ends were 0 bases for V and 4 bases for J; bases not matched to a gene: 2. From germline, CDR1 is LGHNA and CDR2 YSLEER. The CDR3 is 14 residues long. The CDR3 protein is CASSQETGVYGYTF. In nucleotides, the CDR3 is TGCGCCAGCAGCCAAGAAACAGGGGTCTATGGCTACACCTTC.

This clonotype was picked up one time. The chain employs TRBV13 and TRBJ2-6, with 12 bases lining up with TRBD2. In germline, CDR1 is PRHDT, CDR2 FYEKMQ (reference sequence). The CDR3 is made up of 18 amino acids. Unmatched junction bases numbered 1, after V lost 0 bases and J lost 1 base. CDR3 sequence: CASSLGLAGGSGANVLTF. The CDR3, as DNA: TGTGCCAGCAGCTTAGGACTAGCGGGGGGATCTGGGGCCAACGTCCTGACTTTC.

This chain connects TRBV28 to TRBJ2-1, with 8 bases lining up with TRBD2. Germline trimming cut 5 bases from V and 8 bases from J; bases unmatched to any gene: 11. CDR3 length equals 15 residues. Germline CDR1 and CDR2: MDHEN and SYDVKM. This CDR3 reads CASSPIPRGVDEQFF. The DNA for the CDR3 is TGTGCCAGCAGTCCCATACCGCGGGGGGTAGATGAGCAGTTCTTC.

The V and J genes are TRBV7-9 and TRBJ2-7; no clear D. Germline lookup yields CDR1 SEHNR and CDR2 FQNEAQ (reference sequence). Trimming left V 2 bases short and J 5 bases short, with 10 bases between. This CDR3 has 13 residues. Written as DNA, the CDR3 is TGTGCCAGCAGCTTATGGACGAACAACGAGCAGTACTTC. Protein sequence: CASSLWTNNEQYF.

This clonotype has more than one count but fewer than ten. CDR3 bases: TGTGCCAGCACTAGCGGGAGATACAATGAGCAGTTCTTC. Translating gives CASTSGRYNEQFF. The chain carries TRBV6-2 or TRBV6-3 and TRBJ2-1; 10 bases are a match to TRBD2. Germline V gene data show CDR1 as MNHEY and CDR2 as SVGEGT. The CDR3 is made up of 13 amino acids. J lost 4 bases, V lost 7 bases, and 1 base had no gene match.

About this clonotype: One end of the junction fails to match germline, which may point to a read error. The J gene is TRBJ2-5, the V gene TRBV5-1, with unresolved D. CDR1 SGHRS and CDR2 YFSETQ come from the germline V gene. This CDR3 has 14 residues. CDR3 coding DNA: TGCGCCAGCAGTCCGACAACTACCCAAGAGACCCGGTACTTC. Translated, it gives CASSPTTTQETRYF.

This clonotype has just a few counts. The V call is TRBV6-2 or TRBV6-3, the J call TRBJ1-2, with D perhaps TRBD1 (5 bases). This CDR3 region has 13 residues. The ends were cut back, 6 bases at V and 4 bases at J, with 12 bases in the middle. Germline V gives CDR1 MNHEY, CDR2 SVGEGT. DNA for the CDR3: TGTGCCAGCAGGGACACAGGAACCTATGGCTACACCTTC. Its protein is CASRDTGTYGYTF.

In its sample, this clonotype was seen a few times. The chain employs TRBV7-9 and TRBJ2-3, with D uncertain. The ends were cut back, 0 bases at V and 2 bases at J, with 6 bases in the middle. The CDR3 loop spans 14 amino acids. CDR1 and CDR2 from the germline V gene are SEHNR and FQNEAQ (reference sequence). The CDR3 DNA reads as TGTGCCAGCAGCTTAGCGGATAACACAGATACGCAGTATTTT. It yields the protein CASSLADNTDTQYF. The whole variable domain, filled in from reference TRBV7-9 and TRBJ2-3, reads DTGVSQNPRHKITKRGQNVTFRCDPISEHNRLYWYRQTLGQGPEFLTYFQNEAQLEKSRLLSDRFSAERPKGSFSTLEIQRTEQGDSAMYLCASSLADNTDTQYFGPGTRLTVL.

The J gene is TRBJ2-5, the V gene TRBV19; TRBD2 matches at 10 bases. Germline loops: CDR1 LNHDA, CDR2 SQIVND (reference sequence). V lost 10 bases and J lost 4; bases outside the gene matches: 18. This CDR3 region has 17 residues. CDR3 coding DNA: TGTGCCACAGTAGGGGCTAGCGGGGGTCGTTTGGGAGAGACCCAGTACTTC. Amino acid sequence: CATVGASGGRLGETQYF.

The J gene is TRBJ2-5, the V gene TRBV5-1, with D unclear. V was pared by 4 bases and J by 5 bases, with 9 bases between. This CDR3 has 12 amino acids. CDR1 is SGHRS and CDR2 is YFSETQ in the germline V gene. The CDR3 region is CASSDHYETQYF. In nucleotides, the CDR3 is TGCGCCAGCAGCGACCACTATGAGACCCAGTACTTC.

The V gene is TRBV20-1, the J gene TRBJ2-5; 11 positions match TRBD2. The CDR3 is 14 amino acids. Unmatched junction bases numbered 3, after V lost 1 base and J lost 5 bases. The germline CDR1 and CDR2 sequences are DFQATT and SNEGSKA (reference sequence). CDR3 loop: CSARATSGVETQYF. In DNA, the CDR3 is TGCAGTGCTAGAGCGACTAGCGGGGTGGAGACCCAGTACTTC.

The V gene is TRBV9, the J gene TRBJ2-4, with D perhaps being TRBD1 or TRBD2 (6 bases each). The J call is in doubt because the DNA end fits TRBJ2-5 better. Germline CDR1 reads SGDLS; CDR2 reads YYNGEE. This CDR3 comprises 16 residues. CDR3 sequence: CASSGGAERIQETQYF. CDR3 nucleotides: TGTGCCAGCAGCGGGGGGGCGGAGCGTATTCAAGAGACCCAGTACTTC.

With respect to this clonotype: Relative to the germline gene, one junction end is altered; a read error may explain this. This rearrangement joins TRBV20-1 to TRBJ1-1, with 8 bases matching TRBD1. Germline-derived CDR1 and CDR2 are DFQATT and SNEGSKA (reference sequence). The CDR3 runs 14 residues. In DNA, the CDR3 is TGCAGTGCCAGAGCAGGGGGCGCGAACACTGAAGCTTTCTTT. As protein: CSARAGGANTEAFF.